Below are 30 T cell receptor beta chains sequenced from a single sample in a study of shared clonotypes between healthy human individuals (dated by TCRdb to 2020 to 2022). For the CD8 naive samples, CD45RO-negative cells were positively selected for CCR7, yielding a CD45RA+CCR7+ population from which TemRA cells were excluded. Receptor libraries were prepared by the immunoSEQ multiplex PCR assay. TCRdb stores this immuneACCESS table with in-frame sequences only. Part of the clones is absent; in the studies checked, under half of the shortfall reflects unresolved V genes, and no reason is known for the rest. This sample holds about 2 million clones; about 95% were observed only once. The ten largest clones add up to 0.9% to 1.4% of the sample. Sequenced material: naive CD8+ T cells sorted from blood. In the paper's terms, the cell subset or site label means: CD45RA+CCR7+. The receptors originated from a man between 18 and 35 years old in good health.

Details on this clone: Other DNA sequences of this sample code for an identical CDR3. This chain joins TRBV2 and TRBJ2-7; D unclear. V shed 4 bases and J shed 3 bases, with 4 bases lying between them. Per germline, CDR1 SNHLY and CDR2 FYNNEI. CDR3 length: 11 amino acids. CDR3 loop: CASSVDYEQYF. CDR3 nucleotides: TGTGCCAGCAGTGTTGACTACGAGCAGTACTTC.

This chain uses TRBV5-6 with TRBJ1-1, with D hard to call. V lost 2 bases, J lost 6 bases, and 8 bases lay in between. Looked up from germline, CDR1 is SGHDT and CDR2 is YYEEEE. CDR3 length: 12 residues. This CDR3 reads CASSFGTSEAFF. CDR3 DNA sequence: TGTGCCAGCAGCTTTGGCACGTCTGAAGCTTTCTTT.

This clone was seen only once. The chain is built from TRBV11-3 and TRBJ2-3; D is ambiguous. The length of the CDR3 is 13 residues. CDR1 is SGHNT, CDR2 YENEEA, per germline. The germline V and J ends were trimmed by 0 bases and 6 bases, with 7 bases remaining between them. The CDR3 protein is CASSLEADDTQYF. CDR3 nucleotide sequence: TGTGCCAGCAGCTTAGAGGCTGATGATACGCAGTATTTT.

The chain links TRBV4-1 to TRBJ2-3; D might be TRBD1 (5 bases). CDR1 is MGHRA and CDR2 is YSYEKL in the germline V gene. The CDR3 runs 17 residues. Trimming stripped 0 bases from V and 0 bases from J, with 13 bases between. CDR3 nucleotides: TGCGCCAGCAGCCAAGATCATGGGGCCCTGAGCACAGATACGCAGTATTTT. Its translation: CASSQDHGALSTDTQYF.

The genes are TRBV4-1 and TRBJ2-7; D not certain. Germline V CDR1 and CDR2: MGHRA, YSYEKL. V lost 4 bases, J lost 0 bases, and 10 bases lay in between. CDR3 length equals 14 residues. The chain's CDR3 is CASSPLQSSYEQYF. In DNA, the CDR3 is TGCGCCAGCAGCCCCCTCCAGAGCTCCTACGAGCAGTACTTC.

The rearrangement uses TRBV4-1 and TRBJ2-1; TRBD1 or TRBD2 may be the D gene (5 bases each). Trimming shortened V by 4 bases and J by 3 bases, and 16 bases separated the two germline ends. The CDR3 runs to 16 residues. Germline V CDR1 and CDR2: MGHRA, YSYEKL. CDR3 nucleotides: TGCGCCAGCAGCCCCCCGGGGACCTTCCTCTACAATGAGCAGTTCTTC. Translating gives CASSPPGTFLYNEQFF.

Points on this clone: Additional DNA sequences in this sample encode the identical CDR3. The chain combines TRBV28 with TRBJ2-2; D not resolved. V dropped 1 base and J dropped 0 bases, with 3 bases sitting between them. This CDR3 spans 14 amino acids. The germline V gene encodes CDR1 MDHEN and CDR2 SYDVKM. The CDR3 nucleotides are TGTGCCAGCAGTTTATTGGCGAACACCGGGGAGCTGTTTTTT. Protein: CASSLLANTGELFF. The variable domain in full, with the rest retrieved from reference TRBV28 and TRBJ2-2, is DVKVTQSSRYLVKRTGEKVFLECVQDMDHENMFWYRQDPGLGLRLIYFSYDVKMKEKGDIPEGYSVSREKKERFSLILESASTNQTSMYLCASSLLANTGELFFGEGSRLTVL.

As DNA, the CDR3 is TGTGCCAGCAGCGAGGAGGGGGGCCACCTATCGGATTCACCCCTCCACTTT. Translation: CASSEEGGHLSDSPLHF. This chain joins TRBV9 and TRBJ1-6; D is possibly TRBD1 (6 bases). V was trimmed by 3 bases and J by 8 bases, leaving 21 bases between them. Germline assignment: CDR1 SGDLS and CDR2 YYNGEE. The CDR3 extends over 17 amino acids.

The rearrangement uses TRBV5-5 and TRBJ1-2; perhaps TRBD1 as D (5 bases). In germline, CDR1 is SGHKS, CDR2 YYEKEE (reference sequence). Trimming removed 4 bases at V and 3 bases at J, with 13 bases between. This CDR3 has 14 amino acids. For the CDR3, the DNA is TGTGCCAGCAGCCTGGGGTTGGGGGACTATGGCTACACCTTC. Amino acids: CASSLGLGDYGYTF.

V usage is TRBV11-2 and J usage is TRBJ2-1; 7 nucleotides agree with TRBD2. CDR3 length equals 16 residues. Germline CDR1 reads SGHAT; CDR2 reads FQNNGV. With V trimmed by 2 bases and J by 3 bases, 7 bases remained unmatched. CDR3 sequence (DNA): TGTGCCAGCAGCTTAACCTCTAGCGGCTTCTACAATGAGCAGTTCTTC. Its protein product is CASSLTSSGFYNEQFF. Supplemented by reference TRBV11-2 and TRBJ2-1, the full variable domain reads EAGVAQSPRYKIIEKRQSVAFWCNPISGHATLYWYQQILGQGPKLLIQFQNNGVVDDSQLPKDRFSAERLKGVDSTLKIQPAKLEDSAVYLCASSLTSSGFYNEQFFGPGTRLTVL.

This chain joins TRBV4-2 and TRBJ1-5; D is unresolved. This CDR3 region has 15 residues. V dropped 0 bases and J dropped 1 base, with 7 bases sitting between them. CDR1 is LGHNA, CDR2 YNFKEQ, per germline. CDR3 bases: TGTGCCAGCAGCCAAGATTCCGGGAGCAATCAGCCCCAGCATTTT. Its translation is CASSQDSGSNQPQHF.

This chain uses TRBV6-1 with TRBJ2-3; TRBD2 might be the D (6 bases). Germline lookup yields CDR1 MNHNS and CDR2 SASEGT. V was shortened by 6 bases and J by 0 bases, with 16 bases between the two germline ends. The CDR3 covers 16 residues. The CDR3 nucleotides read TGTGCCAGCAGAGAATCGCTAGCGTCGAGCACAGATACGCAGTATTTT. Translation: CASRESLASSTDTQYF.

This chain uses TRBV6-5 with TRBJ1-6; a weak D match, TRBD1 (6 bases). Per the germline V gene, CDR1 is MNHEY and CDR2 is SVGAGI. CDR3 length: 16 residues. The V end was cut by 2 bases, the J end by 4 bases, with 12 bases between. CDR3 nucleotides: TGTGCCAGCAGTTACGCCCCAGGGGATTATAATTCACCCCTCCACTTT. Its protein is CASSYAPGDYNSPLHF.

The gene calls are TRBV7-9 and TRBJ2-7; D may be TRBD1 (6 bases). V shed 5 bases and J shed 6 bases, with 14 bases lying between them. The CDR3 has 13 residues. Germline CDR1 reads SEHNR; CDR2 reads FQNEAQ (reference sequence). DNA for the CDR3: TGTGCCAGCAGCCTGGGGGCTCCCGGCGAGCAGTACTTC. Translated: CASSLGAPGEQYF.

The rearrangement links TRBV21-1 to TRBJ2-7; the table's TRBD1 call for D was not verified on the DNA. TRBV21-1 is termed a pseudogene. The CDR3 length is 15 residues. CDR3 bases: TGTGCCAGCAGCAAAGATTGGGGACAGGGGCCCGAGCAGTACTTC. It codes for CASSKDWGQGPEQYF.

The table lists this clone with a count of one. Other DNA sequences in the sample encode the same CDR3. The CDR3 sequence: CASSQKDRAYEQYF. As DNA, the CDR3 is TGCGCCAGCAGCCAAAAGGACAGGGCCTACGAGCAGTACTTC. The J gene is TRBJ2-7, the V gene TRBV4-1; 8 nucleotides align to TRBD1. V trimming: 2 bases; J trimming: 2 bases; junction bases outside the gene matches: 2. Germline values: CDR1 MGHRA, CDR2 YSYEKL. The CDR3 spans 14 residues.

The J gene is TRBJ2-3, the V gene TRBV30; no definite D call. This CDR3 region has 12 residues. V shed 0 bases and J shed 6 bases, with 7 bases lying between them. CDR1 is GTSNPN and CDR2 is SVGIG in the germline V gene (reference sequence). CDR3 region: CAWSVWVDTQYF. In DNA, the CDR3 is TGTGCCTGGAGTGTATGGGTGGATACGCAGTATTTT.

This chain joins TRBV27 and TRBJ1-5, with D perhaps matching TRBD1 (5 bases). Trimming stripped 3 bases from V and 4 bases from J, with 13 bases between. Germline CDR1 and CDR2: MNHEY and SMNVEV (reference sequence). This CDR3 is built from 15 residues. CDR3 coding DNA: TGTGCCAGCAGTTTGCAGGGTGGGGGGAATCAGCCCCAGCATTTT. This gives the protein CASSLQGGGNQPQHF.

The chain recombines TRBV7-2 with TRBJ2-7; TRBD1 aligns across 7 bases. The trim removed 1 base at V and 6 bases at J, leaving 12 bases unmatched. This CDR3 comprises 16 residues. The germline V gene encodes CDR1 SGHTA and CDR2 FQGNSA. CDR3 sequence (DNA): TGTGCCAGCAGCTTAGGGATCGGGACAGTGGGGCCCGAGCAGTACTTC. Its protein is CASSLGIGTVGPEQYF.

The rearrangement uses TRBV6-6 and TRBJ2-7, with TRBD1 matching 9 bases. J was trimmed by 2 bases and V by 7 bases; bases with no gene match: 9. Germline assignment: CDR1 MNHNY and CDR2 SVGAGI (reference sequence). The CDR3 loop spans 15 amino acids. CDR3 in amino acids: CASTDKRTGAYEQYF. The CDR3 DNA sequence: TGTGCCAGCACCGATAAGCGGACAGGGGCCTACGAGCAGTACTTC.

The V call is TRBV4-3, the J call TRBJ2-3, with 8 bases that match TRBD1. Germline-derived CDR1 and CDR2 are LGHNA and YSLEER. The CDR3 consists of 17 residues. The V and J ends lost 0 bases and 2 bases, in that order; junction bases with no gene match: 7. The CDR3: CASSQDGAGGFTDTQYF. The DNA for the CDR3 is TGCGCCAGCAGCCAAGATGGGGCAGGGGGCTTCACAGATACGCAGTATTTT.

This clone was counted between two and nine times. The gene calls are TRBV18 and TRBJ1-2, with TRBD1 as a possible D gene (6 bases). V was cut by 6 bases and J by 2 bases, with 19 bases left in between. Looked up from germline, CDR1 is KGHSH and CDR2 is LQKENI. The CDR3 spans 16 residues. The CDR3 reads CASSQGGGESNYGYTF. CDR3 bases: TGTGCCAGCTCCCAGGGAGGGGGAGAATCCAACTATGGCTACACCTTC.

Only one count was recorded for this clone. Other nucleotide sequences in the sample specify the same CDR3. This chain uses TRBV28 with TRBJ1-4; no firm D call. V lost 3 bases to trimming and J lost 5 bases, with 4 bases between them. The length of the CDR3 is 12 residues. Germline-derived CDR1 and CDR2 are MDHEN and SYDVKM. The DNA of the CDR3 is TGTGCCAGCAGTTTTGGCAATGAAAAACTGTTTTTT. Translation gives CASSFGNEKLFF.

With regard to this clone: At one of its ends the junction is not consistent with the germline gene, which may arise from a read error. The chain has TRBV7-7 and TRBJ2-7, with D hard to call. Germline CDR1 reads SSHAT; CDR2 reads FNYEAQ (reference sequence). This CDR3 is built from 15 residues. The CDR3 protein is CASSPGQAAYYEQYF. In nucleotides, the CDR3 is TGTGCTAGCAGCCCCGGTCAGGCGGCTTACTACGAGCAGTACTTC.

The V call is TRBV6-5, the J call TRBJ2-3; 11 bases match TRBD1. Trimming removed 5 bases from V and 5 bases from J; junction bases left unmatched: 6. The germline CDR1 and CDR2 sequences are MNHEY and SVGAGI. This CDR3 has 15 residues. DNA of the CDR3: TGTGCCAGCAGTGGGACAGGGGGGGAAGGAGATACGCAGTATTTT. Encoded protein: CASSGTGGEGDTQYF.

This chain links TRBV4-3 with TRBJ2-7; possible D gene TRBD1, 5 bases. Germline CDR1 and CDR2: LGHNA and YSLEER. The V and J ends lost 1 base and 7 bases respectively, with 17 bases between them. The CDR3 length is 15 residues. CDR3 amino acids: CASSQGQGISLEQYF. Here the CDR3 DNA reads TGCGCCAGCAGCCAAGGGCAGGGAATTAGTCTGGAGCAGTACTTC.

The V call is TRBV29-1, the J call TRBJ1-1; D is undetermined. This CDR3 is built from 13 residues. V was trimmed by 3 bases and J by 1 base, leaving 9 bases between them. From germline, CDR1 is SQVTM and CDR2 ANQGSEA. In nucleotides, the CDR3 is TGCAGCGTTGAGGGTTTTTCGAACACTGAAGCTTTCTTT. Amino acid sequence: CSVEGFSNTEAFF.

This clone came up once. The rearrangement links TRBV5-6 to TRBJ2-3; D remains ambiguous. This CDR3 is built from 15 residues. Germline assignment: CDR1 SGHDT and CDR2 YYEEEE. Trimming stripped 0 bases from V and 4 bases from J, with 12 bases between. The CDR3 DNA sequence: TGTGCCAGCAGCTTGGAACTTCTCCCGGCAGATACGCAGTATTTT. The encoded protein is CASSLELLPADTQYF.

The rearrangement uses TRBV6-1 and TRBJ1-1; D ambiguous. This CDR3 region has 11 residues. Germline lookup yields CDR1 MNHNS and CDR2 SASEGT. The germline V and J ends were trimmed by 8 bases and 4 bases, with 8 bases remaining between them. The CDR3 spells CASLIGTEAFF. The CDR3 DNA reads TGTGCCAGCCTTATAGGCACTGAAGCTTTCTTT.

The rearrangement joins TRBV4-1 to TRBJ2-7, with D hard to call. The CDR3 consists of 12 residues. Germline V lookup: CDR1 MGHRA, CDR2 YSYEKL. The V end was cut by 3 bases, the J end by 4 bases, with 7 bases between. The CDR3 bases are TGCGCCAGCAGCCACGTCGGTTACGAGCAGTACTTC. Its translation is CASSHVGYEQYF.